Here is one T cell receptor (beta chain) with its context. The source of the sample is a study of response to subunit inactivated influenza vaccine. V dropped 6 bases and J dropped 4; count of bases not matched to a gene: 13. Germline V gives CDR1 LGHDT, CDR2 YNNKEL (reference sequence). This CDR3 spans 17 amino acids. Using its own MiXCR run on the RT-PCR reads, TCRdb lists one record per CDR3 protein. The sample lists more than 450,000 distinct CDR3 sequences, about 11% seen once, with more than 9.5% in the top ten. These same data were also listed under a study on T cells expressing NK-cell markers. That paper adds: What made the TCR beta cDNA was 5'RACE template switching with UMIs. Sequencing of TCR beta repertoires drew on sorted CD3+CD56+NKG2C+, CD3+CD56+NKG2C- and CD3+CD56-NKG2C+ T cells. Seven sequenced donors out of eight were HCMV-seropositive, one seronegative. Dominant NKG2C+ clonotypes in roughly 6 donors made up roughly 1.0-7.0% of CD8+ T cells.

This clonotype was sampled from a man aged 50 to 59 who received an inactivated influenza vaccine. The rearrangement joins TRBV3-1 to TRBJ2-7; TRBD2 matches 12 bases. The specimen comprised PBMCs from blood, sampled on the day of vaccination. The CDR3 DNA reads TGTGCCAGCAGTGGGACTAGCGGGCGCCGAGAAAGATACGAGCAGTACTTC. Protein: CASSGTSGRRERYEQYF.